What follows are 16 T cell receptor beta chains derived from one specimen sequenced in a study of cytomegalovirus exposure and HLA in healthy donors. Researchers ran the PCR with 60 Vbeta and 13 Jbeta primers. Clones were read by immunoSEQ multiplex PCR, and TCRdb kept only the in-frame ones, dropping some. The table lists some 96,000 clones, roughly 76% of them singletons. Sequenced: PBMCs. These receptors came from a woman aged 55-69 years in good health and CMV-seropositive.

This clone was detected only a few times. The chain recombines TRBV10-3 with TRBJ2-3; a possible D gene is TRBD2 (6 bases). The germline V gene encodes CDR1 ENHRY and CDR2 SYGVKD. With 7 bases removed from V and 6 bases from J, the gap between germline ends came to 14 bases. The length of the CDR3 is 13 residues. The CDR3 nucleotides are TGTGCCATCACCCCGGAGGGAAGGGATACGCAGTATTTT. Its protein product is CAITPEGRDTQYF.

This chain's CDR3 is CASSQVTGTGGQDTQYF. In nucleotides, the CDR3 is TGTGCCAGCAGCCAAGTTACCGGGACAGGGGGGCAGGATACGCAGTATTTT. The rearrangement links TRBV4-2 to TRBJ2-3, with 11 bases that match TRBD1. Germline lookup yields CDR1 LGHNA and CDR2 YNFKEQ. The V segment lost 1 base and the J segment 6 bases; nucleotides outside the gene matches: 9. The CDR3 has 17 amino acids.

Note on this clone: The identical CDR3 is also encoded by other nucleotide sequences in the sample. The gene calls are TRBV29-1 and TRBJ2-3, with 8 bases matching TRBD2. The CDR3 consists of 14 residues. The trim removed 3 bases at V and 2 bases at J, leaving 4 bases unmatched. Germline V CDR1 and CDR2: SQVTM, ANQGSEA. As DNA, the CDR3 is TGCAGCGTTGAGGTAGCGGGAATCACAGATACGCAGTATTTT. Residues: CSVEVAGITDTQYF.

This chain uses TRBV5-4 with TRBJ1-1; D might be TRBD1 (6 bases). The germline gives CDR1 SGHNT, CDR2 YYREEE (reference sequence). This CDR3 has 14 residues. Between the trimmed V and J ends, which lost 3 bases and 10 bases, there was a span of 19 bases. The CDR3 is CASSSGDTPYRAFF. The CDR3 bases are TGTGCCAGCAGCTCAGGGGACACCCCTTATCGAGCTTTCTTT.

The CDR3: CASSPNPYRANYGYTF. The CDR3, as DNA: TGTGCCAGCAGCCCAAACCCGTACAGAGCTAACTATGGCTACACCTTC. This chain links TRBV7-3 with TRBJ1-2, with unresolved D. Deletions cut 5 bases from V and 0 bases from J, with 16 bases between. Germline-derived CDR1 and CDR2 are SGHTA and FQGTGA. The CDR3 totals 16 residues.

This clone was seen more than once but under ten times. CDR3 in amino acids: CASSEALRRGGNTIYF. Here the CDR3 DNA reads TGTGCCAGCAGTGAAGCGCTCCGGAGGGGTGGAAACACCATATATTTT. This sequence joins TRBV6-1 and TRBJ1-3, with D maybe TRBD1 (5 bases). Deletions cut 0 bases from V and 3 bases from J, with 12 bases between. There are 16 residues in the CDR3. Germline V CDR1 and CDR2: MNHNS, SASEGT.

For this clone: One end of the junction fails to match germline, which may point to a read error. The rearrangement joins TRBV7-7 to TRBJ2-7, with 9 bases lining up with TRBD1. CDR1 is SSHAT and CDR2 is FNYEAQ in the germline V gene (reference sequence). The CDR3 sequence is 14 residues long. DNA for the CDR3: TGTGCTAGCAGCGCCGGGACAGGGTTCTACGAGCAGTACTTC. Protein: CASSAGTGFYEQYF.

In regard to this clone: At one end the junction does not follow the germline gene, possibly because of a read error. This sequence joins TRBV7-9 and TRBJ2-1, with D unclear. Germline CDR1 reads SEHNR; CDR2 reads FQNEAQ (reference sequence). The CDR3 totals 17 residues. As DNA, the CDR3 is TGTGCCAGCACCTTAGGAGATGGGTGGAGCTCCTACAATGAGCAGTTCTTC. This encodes CASTLGDGWSSYNEQFF. Complete variable domain (other parts from reference TRBV7-9 and TRBJ2-1): DTGVSQNPRHKITKRGQNVTFRCDPISEHNRLYWYRQTLGQGPEFLTYFQNEAQLEKSRLLSDRFSAERPKGSFSTLEIQRTEQGDSAMYLCASTLGDGWSSYNEQFFGPGTRLTVL.

This chain uses TRBV30 with TRBJ1-2; D is possibly TRBD1 (5 bases). The CDR3 runs 15 residues. Germline-derived CDR1 and CDR2 are GTSNPN and SVGIG (reference sequence). The V end lost 7 bases, the J end lost 5 bases, and 23 bases lay between the germline ends. The CDR3 sequence is CAFVRDSSVGYGYTF. The CDR3, as DNA: TGTGCCTTCGTCCGGGACTCTTCAGTGGGTTATGGCTACACCTTC.

This rearrangement joins TRBV29-1 to TRBJ1-1, with D perhaps TRBD1 (6 bases). Per germline, CDR1 SQVTM and CDR2 ANQGSEA. The CDR3 consists of 13 residues. Trimming pared 4 bases from V and 0 bases from J, leaving 9 bases between. The CDR3 reads CSVGGTLNTEAFF. CDR3 in DNA: TGCAGCGTTGGGGGGACATTGAACACTGAAGCTTTCTTT.

In its sample, this clone was seen once. This chain uses TRBV28 with TRBJ1-1; D is uncertain. This CDR3 contains 15 residues. V lost 10 bases and J lost 1, with 19 bases in between. Germline V gene lookup returns CDR1 MDHEN and CDR2 SYDVKM. CDR3 coding DNA: TGTGCCACCAAACTTCCGGGATTAGGGAACACTGAAGCTTTCTTT. It translates to CATKLPGLGNTEAFF.

V gene TRBV6-1 combines with J gene TRBJ2-5; D is uncertain. Germline values: CDR1 MNHNS, CDR2 SASEGT. CDR3 length: 13 amino acids. Trimming pared 6 bases from V and 4 bases from J, leaving 12 bases between. The CDR3 DNA reads as TGTGCCAGCAGGGCATATCAGGTAGAGACCCAGTACTTC. As protein: CASRAYQVETQYF.

CDR3 sequence (DNA): TGTGCCAGCAGGATCGTCAGGGTGAGCAACGAGCAGTACTTC. Translating it yields CASRIVRVSNEQYF. The chain links TRBV2 to TRBJ2-7; possible D gene TRBD1, 5 bases. The germline V gene has CDR1 SNHLY and CDR2 FYNNEI. V was clipped by 6 bases and J by 5 bases, with 17 bases between them. The CDR3 is 14 residues long.

A few counts support this clone. The chain's CDR3 is CASSFSQGGEQYF. CDR3 coding DNA: TGTGCCAGCAGCTTTAGTCAGGGAGGCGAGCAGTACTTC. This rearrangement joins TRBV7-3 to TRBJ2-5; D possibly corresponds to TRBD2 (6 bases). The end of the DNA is better explained by TRBJ2-7, so the J call may be wrong. Germline lookup yields CDR1 SGHTA and CDR2 FQGTGA. There are 13 residues in the CDR3.

V and J are TRBV6-5 and TRBJ1-5; the match to TRBD1 covers 7 bases. The germline gives CDR1 MNHEY, CDR2 SVGAGI. The CDR3 covers 13 residues. After removal of 10 bases from V and 7 bases from J, the junction contained 10 bases not matched to a gene. The CDR3 spells CATGVDRLQPQHF. CDR3 DNA sequence: TGTGCCACCGGCGTGGACAGGCTGCAGCCCCAGCATTTT.

The chain joins TRBV19 to TRBJ1-1; D is unclear. The CDR3 spans 13 residues. CDR1 and CDR2 from the germline V gene are LNHDA and SQIVND (reference sequence). Trimming removed 3 bases at V and 1 base at J, with 6 bases between. The CDR3: CASSIRENTEAFF. The CDR3 DNA sequence: TGTGCCAGTAGTATCCGGGAGAACACTGAAGCTTTCTTT.